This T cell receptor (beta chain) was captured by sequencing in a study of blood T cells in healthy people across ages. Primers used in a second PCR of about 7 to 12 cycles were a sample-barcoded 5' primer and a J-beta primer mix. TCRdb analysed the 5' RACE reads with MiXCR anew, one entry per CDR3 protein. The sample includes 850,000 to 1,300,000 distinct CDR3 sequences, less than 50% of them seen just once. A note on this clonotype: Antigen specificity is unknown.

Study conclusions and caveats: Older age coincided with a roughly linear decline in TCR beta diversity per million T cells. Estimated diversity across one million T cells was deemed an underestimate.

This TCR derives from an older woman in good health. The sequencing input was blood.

The CDR3 protein is CASSDLRGSSYEQYF. CDR3 DNA sequence: TGTGCCAGCAGTGACCTAAGGGGTAGCTCCTACGAGCAGTACTTC. This chain joins TRBV6-4 and TRBJ2-7; D perhaps matches TRBD1 (5 bases). Germline V gene data show CDR1 as MRHNA and CDR2 as SNTAGT. This CDR3 contains 15 residues. Trimming stripped 2 bases from V and 0 bases from J, with 11 bases between.